In this sample, the clone carrying this TCR beta chain turned up a few times. Its cognate antigen is unknown. The sort gate was single viable CD3+CD4+CD8-CD45RO+ cells for memory CD4+ T cells. Serostatus was set by detecting CMV pp150, pp28, p38, p52 IgG. CD4+ T cells were isolated by positive magnetic selection. The sample originates from a study of memory CD4+ T cells and cytomegalovirus serostatus. Study-level points and caveats: 67 of 164 known CMV-associated TCRbeta sequences appeared in CD4+ memory.

Trimming stripped 8 bases from V and 0 bases from J, with 11 bases between. This CDR3 comprises 13 residues. Germline CDR1 SQVTM, CDR2 ANQGSEA. Assay: immunoSEQ multiplex PCR; the TCRdb copy retains only in-frame clones and omits some. The table lists about 38,000 clones, less than 80% of them singletons. The sample comprised memory CD4+ T cells from blood. The chain carries TRBV29-1 and TRBJ2-1; D is tentatively TRBD1 or TRBD2 (5 bases each). This TCR derives from an adult in good health and CMV-seropositive. CDR3 DNA sequence: TGCAGCTACTGGGGGAGCTCCTACAATGAGCAGTTCTTC. This translates into CSYWGSSYNEQFF.